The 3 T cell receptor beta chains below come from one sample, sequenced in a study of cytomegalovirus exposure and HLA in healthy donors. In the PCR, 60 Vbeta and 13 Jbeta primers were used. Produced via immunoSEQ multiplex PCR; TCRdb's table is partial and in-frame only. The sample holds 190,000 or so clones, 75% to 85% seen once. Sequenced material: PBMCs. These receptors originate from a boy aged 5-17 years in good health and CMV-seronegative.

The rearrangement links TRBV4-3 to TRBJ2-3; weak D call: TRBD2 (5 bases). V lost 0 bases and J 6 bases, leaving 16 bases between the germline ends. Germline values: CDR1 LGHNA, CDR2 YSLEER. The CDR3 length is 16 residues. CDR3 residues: CASSQDMASPVDTQYF. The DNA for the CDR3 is TGCGCCAGCAGCCAAGATATGGCTAGCCCTGTGGATACGCAGTATTTT.

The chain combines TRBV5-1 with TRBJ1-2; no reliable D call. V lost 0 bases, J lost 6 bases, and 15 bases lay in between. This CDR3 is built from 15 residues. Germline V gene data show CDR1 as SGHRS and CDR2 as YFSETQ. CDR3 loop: CASSLERAAINGYTF. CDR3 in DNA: TGCGCCAGCAGCTTGGAGCGGGCGGCAATAAATGGCTACACCTTC.

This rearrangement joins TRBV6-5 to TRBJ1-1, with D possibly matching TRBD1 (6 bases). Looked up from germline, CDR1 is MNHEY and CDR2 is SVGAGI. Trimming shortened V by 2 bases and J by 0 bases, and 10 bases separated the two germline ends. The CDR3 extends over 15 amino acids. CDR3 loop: CASSYRGQLNTEAFF. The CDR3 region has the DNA TGTGCCAGCAGTTACCGGGGACAACTGAACACTGAAGCTTTCTTT.